The source of this TCR beta chain is a study of OX40 agonist ivuxolimab in advanced cancers. Study information: Of mixed ages from roughly 23 to 85 and averaging approximately 60 years, the group was almost 85% male. Study results and caveats: Low clonal expansion, among the lowest seen, marked partial responders at 0.1-3.0 mg/kg. Expanded clones belonging to CD8+ T cells outnumbered, on average, those of CD4+.

The V and J ends lost 6 bases and 6 bases respectively, with 13 bases between them. The CDR3 sequence is 13 residues long. Germline CDR1 MNHEY, CDR2 SMNVEV (reference sequence). This clone was observed once. The antigen is unknown. Libraries were prepared by immunoSEQ multiplex PCR; TCRdb keeps only in-frame clonotypes and omits some of them. The repertoire consists of about 60,000 clones, with over 80% occurring once and the leading ten covering 3.5% to 5%. Autoimmune disease history or systemic immunosuppression led to patient exclusion. This TCR was recovered from an adult with an advanced solid tumor such as melanoma, head and neck, liver or kidney cancer. The chain combines TRBV27 with TRBJ2-3; D gene ambiguous. The sample in question was CD4+ or CD8+ T cells sorted from blood, obtained in a trial of the OX40 agonist ivuxolimab. CDR3 residues: CASRGWSKDTQYF. CDR3 coding DNA: TGTGCCAGCAGGGGGTGGTCCAAGGATACGCAGTATTTT.